This T cell receptor (beta chain) stems from a study of cytomegalovirus exposure and HLA in healthy donors. Study information: A preliminary data release comprised 80 million or so unique TCRs obtained from HLA-typed donors. Overall study results and limits: The authors enumerated over 150 TCR beta chains as linked to cytomegalovirus.

This clone was seen more than once but under ten times. Its specificity is unknown. One end of the junction is discordant with germline, which a read error may explain. Primers included in the PCR were 60 Vbeta and 13 Jbeta primers. Repertoires were generated with immunoSEQ multiplex PCR, while TCRdb's copy carries only in-frame clones and drops some. The profile shows some 100,000 clones, approximately 80% of them singletons. The clonotype comes from a man aged 45-60 years in good health and CMV-seropositive. Source material: PBMCs.

The CDR3 DNA follows: TGTGCCAGCAGCCAAGAGGGACAGGGACAGTTGATAGTCTTT. Its translation is CASSQEGQGQLIVF. The chain links TRBV4-2 to TRBJ1-1, with 9 bases identical to TRBD1. CDR3 length equals 14 residues. CDR1 and CDR2 from the germline V gene are LGHNA and YNFKEQ.